This T cell receptor (beta chain) was documented in a study of T-cell reconstitution after alpha-beta-depleted transplantation in children. The study's findings and limits: One year post-transplant, T-cell counts and diversity were largely derived from T cells produced anew. Elevated TCRbeta diversity at day 60 was traced, in some patients, to surviving recipient T cells and thymic progenitors.

Germline CDR1 reads SGHRS; CDR2 reads YFSETQ. This CDR3 has 15 amino acids. The V gene end was trimmed by 7 bases and the J gene end by 6 bases; junction bases not matched to a gene: 9. Unique molecular identifiers were incorporated when the TCRbeta library was constructed. TCRdb used MiXCR to reprocess the PCR reads, holding one entry per CDR3 protein. There are roughly 50,000 distinct CDR3 sequences in the sample; roughly 45% occur only once, and 95% to 98% lies in the top ten. This clonotype was observed a few times. What it recognizes is unknown. The clonotype was recovered from a male patient under 18 who had a stem cell transplant for acute lymphoblastic leukemia, so the T cells may come from the graft donor. The chain employs TRBV5-1 and TRBJ2-1; 11 nucleotides align to TRBD1. Sample: PBMCs, mostly from graft donor cells, taken 360 days after TCRalphabeta/CD19-depleted stem cell transplant. This CDR3 is CASHETGTGGNEQFF. CDR3 DNA sequence: TGCGCCAGCCACGAAACCGGGACAGGGGGCAATGAGCAGTTCTTC.